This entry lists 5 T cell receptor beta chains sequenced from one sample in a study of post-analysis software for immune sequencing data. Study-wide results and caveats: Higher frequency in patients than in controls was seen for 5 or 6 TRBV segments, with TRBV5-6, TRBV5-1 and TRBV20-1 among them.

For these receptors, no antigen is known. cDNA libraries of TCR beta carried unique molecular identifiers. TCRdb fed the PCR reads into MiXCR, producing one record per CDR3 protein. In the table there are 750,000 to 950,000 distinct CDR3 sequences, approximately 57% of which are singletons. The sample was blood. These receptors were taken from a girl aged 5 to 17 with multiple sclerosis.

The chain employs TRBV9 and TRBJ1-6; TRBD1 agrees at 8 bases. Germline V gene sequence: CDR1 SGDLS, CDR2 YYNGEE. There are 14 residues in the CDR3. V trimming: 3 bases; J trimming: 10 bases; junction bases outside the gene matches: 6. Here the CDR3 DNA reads TGTGCCAGCAGCGCGACAGGGGTGAAATCACCCCTCCACTTT. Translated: CASSATGVKSPLHF.

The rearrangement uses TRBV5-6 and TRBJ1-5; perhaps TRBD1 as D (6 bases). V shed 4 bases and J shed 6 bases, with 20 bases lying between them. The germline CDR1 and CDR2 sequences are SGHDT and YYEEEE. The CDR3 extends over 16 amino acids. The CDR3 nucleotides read TGTGCCAGCAGCCCACAAGGGGGGGCTGGGGGTCAGCCCCAGCATTTT. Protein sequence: CASSPQGGAGGQPQHF. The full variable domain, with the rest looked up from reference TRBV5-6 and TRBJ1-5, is DAGVTQSPTHLIKTRGQQVTLRCSPKSGHDTVSWYQQALGQGPQFIFQYYEEEERQRGNFPDRFSGHQFPNYSSELNVNALLLGDSALYLCASSPQGGAGGQPQHFGDGTRLSIL.

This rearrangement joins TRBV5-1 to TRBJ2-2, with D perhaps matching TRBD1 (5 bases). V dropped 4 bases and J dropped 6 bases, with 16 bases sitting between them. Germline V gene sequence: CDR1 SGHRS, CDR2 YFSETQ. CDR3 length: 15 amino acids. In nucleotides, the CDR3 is TGCGCCAGCAGCAAAGGGCCCTGGGGCGCCGGGGAGCTGTTTTTT. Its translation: CASSKGPWGAGELFF.

CDR3 bases: TGCAGTGCTAATCTATTGAGCCATGAGCAGTTCTTC. Protein: CSANLLSHEQFF. The rearrangement uses TRBV20-1 and TRBJ2-7; D remains unclear. TRBJ2-1 explains the end of the DNA better; the J call may be wrong. This CDR3 has 12 residues. Germline V gene sequence: CDR1 DFQATT, CDR2 SNEGSKA (reference sequence).

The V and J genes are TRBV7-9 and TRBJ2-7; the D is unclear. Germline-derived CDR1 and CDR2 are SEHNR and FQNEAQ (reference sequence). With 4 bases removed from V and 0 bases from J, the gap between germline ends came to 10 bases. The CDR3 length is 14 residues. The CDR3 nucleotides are TGTGCCAGCAGCTCTCGACTGGGCTCCTACGAGCAGTACTTC. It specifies CASSSRLGSYEQYF.